Below are 24 T cell receptor beta chains sequenced from a single sample in a study of vaccination and CD4 T cells after COVID-19. Cultured CD4+ T cell DNA underwent sequencing with the Oncomine TCR Beta short-read assay. TCRdb re-analysed the PCR reads in MiXCR, keeping a single row per CDR3 protein. The sample has 9,000 to 13,000 distinct CDR3 sequences, over 45% seen once. Treatment: roughly 11-day PBMC culture with coronavirus spike peptide pools or control peptides (ViraFEST assay). For these TCRs, the target antigens are not known. The sample was CD4+ T cells from blood, cultured in vitro. The receptors were sampled from a human donor who had recovered from COVID-19.

This clonotype was observed a few times. V is TRBV7-2 and J is TRBJ2-2; 10 nucleotides agree with TRBD2. This CDR3 contains 16 residues. CDR1 SGHTA and CDR2 FQGNSA come from the germline V gene. Trimming cost V 5 bases and J 0 bases; bases outside gene matches: 3. The CDR3 loop is CASSPTSGTNTGELFF. CDR3 bases: TGTGCCAGCAGCCCAACTAGCGGGACGAACACCGGGGAGCTGTTTTTT.

The chain combines TRBV12-3 or TRBV12-4 with TRBJ1-6; weak D call: TRBD1 (6 bases). Deletions cut 7 bases from V and 6 bases from J, with 13 bases between. The CDR3 spans 14 residues. CDR3 loop: CASTAGGRNSPLHF. Written as DNA, the CDR3 is TGTGCCAGCACCGCGGGGGGGCGTAATTCACCCCTCCACTTT.

The sample holds a few counts of this clonotype. The genes are TRBV18 and TRBJ1-2, with 8 bases fitting TRBD1. Germline CDR1 is KGHSH and CDR2 is LQKENI. This CDR3 has 21 residues. J gave up 7 bases and V 2 bases, and 27 bases lay outside the gene matches. CDR3 sequence reads: CASSPIGLGQGAIHYGAGYTF. The CDR3 DNA follows: TGTGCCAGCTCACCAATCGGGCTTGGTCAGGGGGCGATCCACTATGGGGCTGGCTACACCTTC. The full variable domain, its missing parts supplied by reference TRBV18 and TRBJ1-2, is NAGVMQNPRHLVRRRGQEARLRCSPMKGHSHVYWYRQLPEEGLKFMVYLQKENIIDESGMPKERFSAEFPKEGPSILRIQQVVRGDSAAYFCASSPIGLGQGAIHYGAGYTFGSGTRLTVV.

This clonotype was counted a single time. One end of the junction is discordant with germline, which a read error may explain. The V call is TRBV19, the J call TRBJ1-2; TRBD1 is a possible D gene (5 bases). CDR3 length: 15 residues. Germline CDR1 reads LNHDA; CDR2 reads SQIVND (reference sequence). As DNA, the CDR3 is TGTGCCAGTAGTATAGGGTATGGGGGTCGCGTAGGCTACGCCTTC. Translating it yields CASSIGYGGRVGYAF.

This clonotype has a handful of counts. J is TRBJ2-3 and V is TRBV11-3, with TRBD2 matching over 14 bases. The CDR3 is 16 residues long. V trimming: 5 bases; J trimming: 2 bases; junction bases outside the gene matches: 3. CDR1 is SGHNT, CDR2 YENEEA, per germline. The CDR3 spells CASSRTSGGFTDTQYF. The CDR3 bases are TGTGCCAGCAGCCGGACTAGCGGGGGGTTCACAGATACGCAGTATTTT.

The CDR3 DNA reads TGTGCCAGCAGCTCGGTAGCGGGGGGCCCCACAGATACGCAGTATTTT. It translates to CASSSVAGGPTDTQYF. J is TRBJ2-3 and V is TRBV11-2, with TRBD2 identical over 10 bases. The germline gives CDR1 SGHAT, CDR2 FQNNGV. V trimming: 4 bases; J trimming: 2 bases; junction bases outside the gene matches: 6. The CDR3 loop spans 16 amino acids.

V usage is TRBV12-3 or TRBV12-4 and J usage is TRBJ1-2; possibly TRBD1 for D (5 bases). V lost 6 bases, J lost 0 bases, and 14 bases lay in between. The CDR3 is made up of 15 amino acids. As DNA, the CDR3 is TGTGCCAGCAGCCCTTCAGGGATAGCTAACTATGGCTACACCTTC. It encodes CASSPSGIANYGYTF.

This clonotype was seen more than once but under ten times. The chain has TRBV7-2 and TRBJ1-5; D gene unclear. The ends were cut back, 0 bases at V and 5 bases at J, with 14 bases in the middle. The CDR3 contains 16 residues. Germline-derived CDR1 and CDR2 are SGHTA and FQGNSA. The CDR3 coding sequence is TGTGCCAGCAGCTTAGCGGGCAGAGCCATCGATCAGCCCCAGCATTTT. This sequence encodes CASSLAGRAIDQPQHF.

The sample holds one count of this clonotype. The chain links TRBV7-8 to TRBJ2-3, with D uncertain. Germline loops: CDR1 SGHVS, CDR2 FQNEAQ. The CDR3 runs 14 residues. Trimming removed 1 base at V and 5 bases at J, with 10 bases between. CDR3: CASSLGAQKDTQYF. The CDR3 nucleotides read TGTGCCAGCAGCTTAGGGGCGCAGAAAGATACGCAGTATTTT. Together with reference TRBV7-8 and TRBJ2-3, the CDR3 gives the full variable domain: GAGVSQSPRYKVAKRGQDVALRCDPISGHVSLFWYQQALGQGPEFLTYFQNEAQLDKSGLPSDRFFAERPEGSVSTLKIQRTQQEDSAVYLCASSLGAQKDTQYFGPGTRLTVL.

The sample holds a few counts of this clonotype. The gene calls are TRBV3-1 and TRBJ1-2; tentative D call: TRBD1 (6 bases). V was trimmed by 8 bases and J by 2 bases, leaving 9 bases between them. CDR1 LGHDT and CDR2 YNNKEL come from the germline V gene (reference sequence). This CDR3 contains 12 residues. The CDR3 DNA sequence: TGTGCCAGCCGGGACATGAACTATGGCTACACCTTC. This encodes CASRDMNYGYTF. Drawing the rest from reference TRBV3-1 and TRBJ1-2, the complete variable domain is DTAVSQTPKYLVTQMGNDKSIKCEQNLGHDTMYWYKQDSKKFLKIMFSYNNKELIINETVPNRFSPKSPDKAHLNLHINSLELGDSAVYFCASRDMNYGYTFGSGTRLTVV.

This clonotype turned up a few times. The chain is built from TRBV6-5 and TRBJ1-5; 7 bases match TRBD1. With 2 bases clipped from V and 4 bases from J, the junction kept 5 bases outside the gene matches. Germline V gene data show CDR1 as MNHEY and CDR2 as SVGAGI. The CDR3 consists of 15 residues. The CDR3 reads CASSYRSTGNQPQHF. The CDR3 DNA reads as TGTGCCAGCAGTTACCGATCGACAGGGAATCAGCCCCAGCATTTT.

V usage is TRBV6-1 and J usage is TRBJ1-6; TRBD1 might be the D (5 bases). The ends were cut back, 1 base at V and 9 bases at J, with 10 bases in the middle. Looked up from germline, CDR1 is MNHNS and CDR2 is SASEGT. This CDR3 has 14 amino acids. CDR3 bases: TGTGCCAGCAGTGAAGTGCAGGGTGTTTCACCCCTCCACTTT. It codes for CASSEVQGVSPLHF.

This clonotype was counted a few times. The chain carries TRBV20-1 and TRBJ1-1; possibly TRBD1 for D (5 bases). In germline, CDR1 is DFQATT, CDR2 SNEGSKA (reference sequence). The CDR3 has 19 residues. Between the trimmed V and J ends, which lost 2 bases and 0 bases, there was a span of 25 bases. The CDR3 sequence: CSARPPFRDGVLMNTEAFF. In DNA form, the CDR3 reads TGCAGTGCTAGACCTCCCTTCCGGGACGGAGTTTTAATGAACACTGAAGCTTTCTTT.

The J gene is TRBJ2-5, the V gene TRBV16, with D possibly being TRBD1 or TRBD2 (5 bases each). The germline V and J ends were trimmed by 1 base and 2 bases, with 11 bases remaining between them. Germline values: CDR1 KGHSY, CDR2 FQNENV. The CDR3 has 15 residues. CDR3 bases: TGTGCCAGCAGCCAATACGGGACGGGGCAAGAGACCCAGTACTTC. Translated: CASSQYGTGQETQYF.

This chain joins TRBV7-8 and TRBJ2-2, with D possibly TRBD1 on 6 matching bases. CDR1 is SGHVS and CDR2 is FQNEAQ in the germline V gene. V was pared by 5 bases and J by 4 bases, with 17 bases between. This CDR3 spans 16 amino acids. The CDR3 region is CASSQTGLFSTGELFF. The CDR3 DNA follows: TGTGCCAGCAGCCAAACAGGGTTATTCAGCACCGGGGAGCTGTTTTTT.

The gene calls are TRBV6-2 or TRBV6-3 and TRBJ2-7; 7 bases fit TRBD1. The CDR3 is 13 amino acids. Germline V gives CDR1 MNHEY, CDR2 SVGEGT. J lost 2 bases, V lost 4 bases, and 2 bases had no gene match. The CDR3 sequence: CASSWDSPYEQYF. The CDR3 DNA reads TGTGCCAGCAGTTGGGACAGCCCCTACGAGCAGTACTTC.

V and J are TRBV29-1 and TRBJ1-2, with D uncertain. Per the germline V gene, CDR1 is SQVTM and CDR2 is ANQGSEA. The germline V and J ends were trimmed by 7 bases and 5 bases, with 23 bases remaining between them. The CDR3 runs to 15 residues. The DNA of the CDR3 is TGCAGCGCTGCCGACGGCCTATTAGGGAGGTATGGCTACACCTTC. Its protein product is CSAADGLLGRYGYTF. Full variable domain (missing parts from reference TRBV29-1 and TRBJ1-2): SAVISQKPSRDICQRGTSLTIQCQVDSQVTMMFWYRQQPGQSLTLIATANQGSEATYESGFVIDKFPISRPNLTFSTLTVSNMSPEDSSIYLCSAADGLLGRYGYTFGSGTRLTVV.

This clonotype was seen a handful of times. The J gene is TRBJ1-5, the V gene TRBV19, with a tentative D call TRBD1 (5 bases). Germline CDR1 is LNHDA and CDR2 is SQIVND (reference sequence). V dropped 6 bases and J dropped 0 bases, with 15 bases sitting between them. The CDR3 sequence is 16 residues long. CDR3 sequence: CASSDSGGNSNQPQHF. The CDR3 DNA is TGTGCCAGTAGCGACTCTGGGGGTAATAGCAATCAGCCCCAGCATTTT.

The table lists this clonotype with a few counts. This chain joins TRBV5-4 and TRBJ1-4; TRBD1 agrees at 7 bases. The ends lost 4 bases at V and 4 bases at J; junction bases unmatched: 10. The CDR3 consists of 16 residues. Germline V gene data show CDR1 as SGHNT and CDR2 as YYREEE (reference sequence). CDR3 DNA sequence: TGTGCCAGCAGCCCAACACCGACAGGGATTAATGAAAAACTGTTTTTT. Residues: CASSPTPTGINEKLFF.

The gene calls are TRBV12-3 or TRBV12-4 and TRBJ2-3; D unclear. V was clipped by 3 bases and J by 2 bases, with 6 bases between them. This CDR3 comprises 13 residues. CDR3 bases: TGTGCCAGCAGTTTCCCTTCCACAGATACGCAGTATTTT. This translates into CASSFPSTDTQYF.

The chain recombines TRBV21-1 with TRBJ1-1. TRBV21-1 is reported as a pseudogene. This CDR3 region has 16 residues. The CDR3 DNA follows: TGTGCCAGCAGCGAAATACTCGGTGGGGAGAACACTGAAGCTTTCTTT. Translation gives CASSEILGGENTEAFF.

The chain employs TRBV29-1 and TRBJ2-5; TRBD2 matches at 10 bases. The CDR3 length is 15 residues. Germline values: CDR1 SQVTM, CDR2 ANQGSEA. The V segment lost 1 base and the J segment 6 bases; nucleotides outside the gene matches: 8. CDR3 DNA sequence: TGCAGCGTTGAAGTACTAGCGGGGCAAGAAAAGACCCAGTACTTC. The encoded protein is CSVEVLAGQEKTQYF.

The V call is TRBV30, the J call TRBJ2-3, with D perhaps matching TRBD1 or TRBD2 (5 bases each). Trimming took off 3 bases at V and 10 bases at J, with 23 bases between the two ends. This CDR3 has 15 residues. Germline values: CDR1 GTSNPN, CDR2 SVGIG (reference sequence). The CDR3 protein is CAWSPRTGPYSAQYF. The CDR3 coding sequence is TGTGCCTGGAGCCCGAGAACGGGGCCCTATTCGGCGCAGTATTTT.

The chain carries TRBV7-9 and TRBJ1-1, with a possible D match to TRBD1 (5 bases). V was trimmed by 7 bases and J by 4 bases, leaving 19 bases between them. Germline V gene lookup returns CDR1 SEHNR and CDR2 FQNEAQ (reference sequence). CDR3 length: 15 amino acids. CDR3 bases: TGTGCCAGCACCTACCTGGGGGGGTCTGGCACTGAAGCTTTCTTT. Translating gives CASTYLGGSGTEAFF.